This entry lists 5 T cell receptor beta chains sequenced from one sample in a study of T cells in Graves' hyperthyroidism and ophthalmopathy. Amplification of TCR beta CDR3 regions used RNA as the template. First-round RT-PCR of the TCR CDR3 relied on the HTBI primer set. TCRdb analysed the multiplex PCR reads with MiXCR anew, one entry per CDR3 protein. The data hold 560,000 or so distinct CDR3 sequences, with nearly 20% observed a single time. Material: blood. These receptors all stem from a man aged 40-50 years with Graves' ophthalmopathy.

V usage is TRBV28 and J usage is TRBJ2-7, with TRBD2 matching over 11 bases. Unmatched junction bases numbered 10, after V lost 5 bases and J lost 7 bases. This CDR3 has 15 residues. CDR1 and CDR2 (germline): MDHEN, SYDVKM. CDR3 amino acids: CASSPSSGRNEEQYF. The CDR3 bases are TGTGCCAGCAGTCCGTCTAGCGGGAGGAACGAGGAGCAGTACTTC.

On this clonotype: This CDR3 is missing its conserved last phenylalanine or tryptophan, likely due to a read error. This chain links TRBV5-1 with TRBJ2-2; 11 positions match TRBD1. The CDR3 sequence is 15 residues long. J was trimmed by 5 bases and V by 5 bases; bases with no gene match: 5. Germline V gene data show CDR1 as SGHRS and CDR2 as YFSETQ. CDR3 protein: CASSKGQGATGELFS. The CDR3 coding sequence is TGCGCCAGCAGTAAAGGACAGGGGGCAACCGGGGAGCTGTTTTCT.

This clonotype was counted between two and nine times. The rearrangement joins TRBV24-1 to TRBJ2-1; the match to TRBD2 covers 8 bases. Germline-derived CDR1 and CDR2 are KGHDR and SFDVKD. Germline trimming cut 0 bases from V and 8 bases from J; bases unmatched to any gene: 5. The CDR3 has 15 amino acids. The DNA for the CDR3 is TGTGCCACCAGTGATTTGACCGGGAGGGAGGATGAGCAGTTCTTC. Protein: CATSDLTGREDEQFF.

V is TRBV7-8 and J is TRBJ2-2; D is perhaps TRBD1 (5 bases). Germline V gene sequence: CDR1 SGHVS, CDR2 FQNEAQ. This CDR3 is 14 amino acids long. Trimming pared 7 bases from V and 3 bases from J, leaving 12 bases between. The CDR3, as DNA: TGTGCCAGCACCTCTATAGGGGACACCGGGGAGCTGTTTTTT. Amino acid sequence: CASTSIGDTGELFF.

On this clonotype: A single base separates this from a much larger clone, so it may be a read error. The rearrangement uses TRBV27 and TRBJ2-1; 9 bases line up with TRBD2. Germline V lookup: CDR1 MNHEY, CDR2 SMNVEV (reference sequence). This CDR3 region has 15 residues. The chain's CDR3 is CASSHSGSGYNERFF. Written as DNA, the CDR3 is TGTGCCAGCAGTCATAGCGGGAGTGGCTACAATGAGCGGTTCTTC.